The present TCR beta chain was sequenced within a study of T cells in Graves' hyperthyroidism and ophthalmopathy. Overall study: Blood was drawn when the patient was first diagnosed and still untreated.

This clonotype was detected many times. Using RNA transcripts as the source, TCR beta CDR3 regions were amplified. Using the HTBI primer set, a first-round RT-PCR was run on the TCR CDR3. TCRdb reanalysed the multiplex PCR reads using MiXCR and keeps one entry per CDR3 protein. The sample holds a few hundred thousand distinct CDR3 sequences, just over 14% seen once. Patients aged 18 to 65 had newly diagnosed hyperthyroidism lasting under 2 months. Together with thyroid ultrasound, orbital computed tomography, serum thyroxine and TRAb, clinical symptoms were used for diagnoses. CDR3 size: 17 residues. The V gene end was trimmed by 0 bases and the J gene end by 3 bases; junction bases not matched to a gene: 8. Germline V gene data show CDR1 as SGHRS and CDR2 as YFSETQ.

V is TRBV5-1 and J is TRBJ1-4; 7 nucleotides line up with TRBD1. The source of this sequence is a woman aged 40 to 55 with Graves' hyperthyroidism that later progressed to Graves' ophthalmopathy. Sequencing was performed on blood. The CDR3 DNA reads TGCGCCAGCAGCTTGGGCCGGTACAGGGGCGCTAATGAAAAACTGTTTTTT. Translation gives CASSLGRYRGANEKLFF.